The 5 T cell receptor beta chains in this list originate from one sample, sequenced in a study of cytomegalovirus exposure and HLA in healthy donors. Amplification used 60 Vbeta primers and 13 Jbeta primers. The table came from immunoSEQ multiplex PCR; TCRdb's copy has only in-frame clones and leaves some out. The sample carries about 45,000 clones, about half recorded once. The specimen sequenced was PBMCs. These receptors came from a man aged 55-75 years in good health and CMV-seronegative.

The chain is built from TRBV14 and TRBJ1-1; 9 positions agree with TRBD1. Germline V gives CDR1 SGHDN, CDR2 FVKESK. J lost 7 bases, V lost 1 base, and 7 bases had no gene match. This CDR3 is 15 amino acids long. The CDR3 nucleotides are TGTGCCAGCAGCCAAGTCGCCGGGACAGGGAGTGAAGCTTTCTTT. The encoded protein is CASSQVAGTGSEAFF. Together with reference TRBV14 and TRBJ1-1, the CDR3 gives the full variable domain: EAGVTQFPSHSVIEKGQTVTLRCDPISGHDNLYWYRRVMGKEIKFLLHFVKESKQDESGMPNNRFLAERTGGTYSTLKVQPAELEDSGVYFCASSQVAGTGSEAFFGQGTRLTVV.

The rearrangement joins TRBV29-1 to TRBJ2-1; TRBD1 is a possible D gene (5 bases). The CDR3 has 14 amino acids. The germline gives CDR1 SQVTM, CDR2 ANQGSEA. V shed 4 bases and J shed 0 bases, with 10 bases lying between them. CDR3 bases: TGCAGCGTTGGACAGCCCCCCTCCTACAATGAGCAGTTCTTC. As protein: CSVGQPPSYNEQFF.

V gene TRBV5-4 combines with J gene TRBJ2-7; perhaps TRBD2 as D (5 bases). This CDR3 has 15 amino acids. Trimming left V 4 bases short and J 3 bases short, with 17 bases between. Germline lookup yields CDR1 SGHNT and CDR2 YYREEE (reference sequence). CDR3 nucleotide sequence: TGTGCCAGCAGCCCGGAACTAGGACGGGGCTACGAGCAGTACTTC. It encodes CASSPELGRGYEQYF.

This chain links TRBV9 with TRBJ2-1, with 11 nucleotides matching TRBD2. The CDR3 sequence is 20 residues long. V was clipped by 0 bases and J by 1 base; unmatched bases: 12. Germline-derived CDR1 and CDR2 are SGDLS and YYNGEE. This CDR3 is CASSVAGIAGGPVSYNEQFF. The CDR3 DNA follows: TGTGCCAGCAGCGTAGCTGGGATAGCGGGAGGGCCGGTATCCTACAATGAGCAGTTCTTC.

This clone was seen repeatedly, ten times or more. The chain has TRBV5-5 and TRBJ1-4, with unresolved D. CDR3 length equals 13 residues. V lost 4 bases and J lost 8, with 12 bases in between. Germline V gene sequence: CDR1 SGHKS, CDR2 YYEKEE (reference sequence). The CDR3 loop is CASSIGDWEKLFF. CDR3 sequence (DNA): TGTGCCAGCAGCATCGGGGATTGGGAAAAACTGTTTTTT.